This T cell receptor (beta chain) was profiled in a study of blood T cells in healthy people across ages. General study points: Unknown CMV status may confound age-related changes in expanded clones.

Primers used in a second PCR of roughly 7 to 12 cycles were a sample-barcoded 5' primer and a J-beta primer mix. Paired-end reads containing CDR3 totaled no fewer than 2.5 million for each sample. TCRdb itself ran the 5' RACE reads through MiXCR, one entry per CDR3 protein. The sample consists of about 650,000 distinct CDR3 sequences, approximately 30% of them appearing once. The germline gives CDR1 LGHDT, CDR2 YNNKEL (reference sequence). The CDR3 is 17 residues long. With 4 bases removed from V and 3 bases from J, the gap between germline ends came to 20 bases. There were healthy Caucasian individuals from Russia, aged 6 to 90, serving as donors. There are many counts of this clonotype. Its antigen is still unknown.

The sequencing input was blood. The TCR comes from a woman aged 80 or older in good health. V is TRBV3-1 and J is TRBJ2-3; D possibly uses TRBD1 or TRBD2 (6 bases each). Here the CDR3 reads CASSPRGGLGSTDTQYF. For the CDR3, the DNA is TGTGCCAGCAGCCCGAGAGGGGGGCTGGGTAGTACAGATACGCAGTATTTT.